Listed below are T cell receptor beta chains from one sample, sequenced in a study of T cell repertoires in cytomegalovirus infection. TCRdb re-derived calls from the reads in MiXCR, one entry per CDR3 protein. The sample includes about 210,000 distinct CDR3 sequences, approximately 6.7% of them seen just once. Sequencing input: PBMCs. The receptor source for this set is a human donor in good health (CMV status not recorded). Some clones in this sample may be carry-over from other donors' samples. Both conserved end residues are part of each CDR3. The order of the fields is V gene, J gene, clone size, CDR3 protein. The listing skips clone size in some rows; elsewhere it reads once, few, many or a size class.

>TRBV7-9|TRBJ2-1|many
CASSADLVEQFF
>TRBV6-5|TRBJ1-2|.
CASSYSANYGYTF
>TRBV15|TRBJ1-1|many
CATSRGGTEGVAFF
>TRBV7-2|TRBJ1-6|many
CASRTALSYNSPLHF
>TRBV11-2|TRBJ2-1|many
CASSLDTANEQFF
>TRBV5-1|TRBJ2-1|.
CASSSATGGANEQFF
>TRBV5-6|TRBJ1-6|many
CASSRWALPYNSPLHF
>TRBV28|TRBJ1-6|many
CASSRGGRRDSPLHF
>TRBV7-4|TRBJ1-4|.
CASSARTGGREKLFF
>TRBV4-3|TRBJ2-2|few
CASSQDRQGAGGELFF
>TRBV28|TRBJ1-1|once
CASTPHGGPMNTEAFF
>TRBV19|TRBJ2-1|few
CASREKSYNEQFF
>TRBV20-1|TRBJ1-5|many
CSAGGTGGYQPQHF
>TRBV7-2|TRBJ2-5|many
CASSSRLLGGSQETQYF
>TRBV7-2|TRBJ2-1|many
CASSLPRGPYNEQFF
>TRBV28|TRBJ1-5|many
CASSPGTGHQPQHF
>TRBV7-2|TRBJ2-5|many
CASSLNGGALETQYF
>TRBV20-1|TRBJ2-1|many
CSAPTSGGPGEQFF
>TRBV29-1|TRBJ2-1|.
CSVGRREQFF
>TRBV7-2|TRBJ1-2|many
CASSPGRTNYGYTF
>TRBV14|TRBJ2-1|.
CASSLPPGRGGLNEQFF
>TRBV7-2|TRBJ2-7|many
CASSFTGQGEQYF
>TRBV20-1|TRBJ2-5|many
CSARDDRGETQYF
>TRBV7-9|TRBJ1-4|many
CASSSPGGEKLFF
>TRBV20-1|TRBJ2-5|many
CSARDRGQVLETQYF
>TRBV7-2|TRBJ1-2|many
CASSLGGPGDYGYTF
>TRBV19|TRBJ1-5|many
CASRGNIWDTSNQPQHF
>TRBV19|TRBJ2-1|many
CASKGRGYNEQFF
>TRBV5-6|TRBJ2-7|many
CASSWDREAYEQYF
>TRBV29-1|TRBJ1-1|few
CSVDPLVPTGWSSPEAFF
>TRBV7-2|TRBJ2-7|many
CASSLGPRSYEQYF
>TRBV2|TRBJ1-4|many
CASSLLTGLGSNEKLFF
>TRBV5-4|TRBJ2-2|many
CASSLEIDTGELFF
>TRBV6-4|TRBJ2-2|many
CASSALFNTGELFF
>TRBV7-9|TRBJ1-2|many
CASSHDRDGYTF
>TRBV18|TRBJ1-6|.
CASSARDRGNSPLHF
>TRBV3-1|TRBJ1-1|many
CASSPRSRDSQAFF
>TRBV19|TRBJ1-1|many
CASSWWNTEAFF
>TRBV7-2|TRBJ2-7|many
CASSLYALDGTYEQYF
>TRBV12-3/TRBV12-4|TRBJ1-5|many
CASSGQLYPPQHF
>TRBV6-1|TRBJ2-3|many
CAARAQPTDTQYF
>TRBV20-1|TRBJ2-7|many
CSAREAEQGTYEQYF
>TRBV28|TRBJ1-5|many
CASSFGTGVQPQHF
>TRBV7-2|TRBJ2-3|many
CASSLIMRGQTQYF
>TRBV20-1|TRBJ2-7|.
CSARVAGVYEQYF
>TRBV6-2/TRBV6-3|TRBJ1-1|many
CASERQGTEAFF
>TRBV29-1|TRBJ2-3|few
CSVGGWQDTDTQYF
>TRBV10-3|TRBJ1-6|.
CAIMDPGMGGSNSPLHF
>TRBV5-6|TRBJ2-1|many
CASSLNGVSNEQFF
>TRBV5-6|TRBJ2-5|many
CASSSLDRGQETQYF
>TRBV5-4|TRBJ1-2|.
CASSLGGDGGILSYGYTF
>TRBV7-2|TRBJ2-7|many
CASSLGLQRGDEQYF